The 29 T cell receptor beta chains below all came from one sample that was sequenced in a study of OX40 agonist ivuxolimab in advanced cancers. This table comes from immunoSEQ multiplex PCR, and its TCRdb copy is limited to in-frame clones, with some not included. The sample contains tens of thousands of clones, 80% to 85% of which appear only once. Specimen: CD4+ or CD8+ T cells sorted from blood, collected in a trial of the OX40 agonist ivuxolimab. All receptors derive from an adult with an advanced solid tumor such as melanoma, head and neck, liver or kidney cancer.

This clone was seen a handful of times. V gene TRBV6-5 combines with J gene TRBJ1-1; weak D call: TRBD1 (5 bases). The CDR3 has 14 residues. The germline V gene encodes CDR1 MNHEY and CDR2 SVGAGI. Between the trimmed V and J ends, which lost 2 bases and 7 bases, there was a span of 14 bases. CDR3 DNA sequence: TGTGCCAGCAGTTACGTCCCAGGGTCGGGTGAAGCTTTCTTT. Amino acid sequence: CASSYVPGSGEAFF.

The chain carries TRBV28 and TRBJ2-7, with D perhaps TRBD1 or TRBD2 (5 bases each). The CDR3 runs 13 residues. Trimming shortened V by 6 bases and J by 4 bases, and 13 bases separated the two germline ends. From germline, CDR1 is MDHEN and CDR2 SYDVKM. The CDR3 coding sequence is TGTGCCAGCAGACCACAGGACTTATACGAGCAGTACTTC. It encodes CASRPQDLYEQYF.

The V call is TRBV28, the J call TRBJ2-7; possibly TRBD1 for D (6 bases). Germline V gene data show CDR1 as MDHEN and CDR2 as SYDVKM. Trimming removed 6 bases from V and 0 bases from J, with 12 bases in between. The CDR3 extends over 14 amino acids. The CDR3, as DNA: TGTGCCAGCAGACGCGGCAGGGGCTCCTACGAGCAGTACTTC. The encoded protein is CASRRGRGSYEQYF.

V gene TRBV7-9 combines with J gene TRBJ1-4; 7 positions agree with TRBD1. Germline values: CDR1 SEHNR, CDR2 FQNEAQ (reference sequence). V shed 7 bases, J shed 1 base, and the junction held 12 bases outside the gene matches. There are 17 residues in the CDR3. DNA for the CDR3: TGTGCCAGCACCCCAGGGGGGCGCGGGGGAACTAATGAAAAACTGTTTTTT. The encoded protein is CASTPGGRGGTNEKLFF.

CDR3 coding DNA: TGTGCCAGCAGCCCTTGGACTAGCGGGCGTACGGACACCGGGGAGCTGTTTTTT. Its protein is CASSPWTSGRTDTGELFF. The genes are TRBV7-9 and TRBJ2-2, with 11 bases identical to TRBD2. Germline CDR1 SEHNR, CDR2 FQNEAQ (reference sequence). The CDR3 contains 18 residues. Trimming removed 5 bases from V and 3 bases from J; junction bases left unmatched: 11.

About this clone itself: This CDR3 is also generated by other DNA sequences in the sample. The gene calls are TRBV9 and TRBJ2-1; TRBD2 matches at 10 bases. V was pared by 1 base and J by 3 bases, with 1 base of the junction left unmatched. The CDR3 has 15 residues. CDR1 is SGDLS, CDR2 YYNGEE, per germline. The chain's CDR3 is CASSVSSGSYNEQFF. DNA of the CDR3: TGTGCCAGCAGCGTATCTAGCGGGAGCTACAATGAGCAGTTCTTC.

This sequence joins TRBV19 and TRBJ1-1; no reliable D call. The CDR3 has 13 residues. CDR1 LNHDA and CDR2 SQIVND come from the germline V gene (reference sequence). Trimming shortened V by 7 bases and J by 2 bases, and 11 bases separated the two germline ends. The CDR3 spells CASTWELNTEAFF. CDR3 coding DNA: TGTGCCAGTACCTGGGAGTTAAACACTGAAGCTTTCTTT.

This clone was detected only once. The chain couples TRBV4-1 to TRBJ1-1; D might be TRBD1 (5 bases). Deletions cut 6 bases from V and 6 bases from J, with 20 bases between. This CDR3 has 15 residues. In germline, CDR1 is MGHRA, CDR2 YSYEKL. DNA for the CDR3: TGCGCCAGCAGAACCGCCATCGGCAGGGAGGCTGAAGCTTTCTTT. This sequence encodes CASRTAIGREAEAFF.

The chain uses TRBV27 and TRBJ2-3; D tentatively fits TRBD1 or TRBD2 (6 bases each). V gave up 2 bases and J gave up 0 bases, with 9 bases separating them. This CDR3 has 15 residues. CDR1 MNHEY and CDR2 SMNVEV come from the germline V gene (reference sequence). In nucleotides, the CDR3 is TGTGCCAGCAGTTTAGCGGGACAAAGCACAGATACGCAGTATTTT. Its protein is CASSLAGQSTDTQYF.

This clone came up a few times. V is TRBV6-1 and J is TRBJ2-3; D may be TRBD1 or TRBD2 (6 bases each). This CDR3 region has 16 residues. Between the trimmed V and J ends, which lost 4 bases and 10 bases, there was a span of 24 bases. Germline assignment: CDR1 MNHNS and CDR2 SASEGT. CDR3 protein: CASSGGTLPKEGAQYF. The CDR3 coding sequence is TGTGCCAGCAGTGGGGGGACACTTCCTAAGGAGGGGGCGCAGTATTTT.

The chain couples TRBV12-1 to TRBJ2-1; the listed D gene, TRBD2, was not tested against the DNA. TRBV12-1 is classified as a pseudogene. The CDR3 loop spans 15 amino acids. The DNA for the CDR3 is TGTGCCAGCAGACTCGGACTAGCGGGAGTCTATGAGCAGTTCTTC. Residues: CASRLGLAGVYEQFF.

The rearrangement uses TRBV11-2 and TRBJ1-1; 9 bases fit TRBD1. The CDR3 totals 13 residues. With 4 bases clipped from V and 11 bases from J, the junction kept 8 bases outside the gene matches. Germline CDR1 reads SGHAT; CDR2 reads FQNNGV. The CDR3 nucleotides read TGTGCCAGCAGCTACGGGACAGGGTTCCAGGCTTTCTTT. Translated, it gives CASSYGTGFQAFF. Together with reference TRBV11-2 and TRBJ1-1, the CDR3 gives the full variable domain: EAGVAQSPRYKIIEKRQSVAFWCNPISGHATLYWYQQILGQGPKLLIQFQNNGVVDDSQLPKDRFSAERLKGVDSTLKIQPAKLEDSAVYLCASSYGTGFQAFFGQGTRLTVV.

V gene TRBV5-1 combines with J gene TRBJ2-5; no reliable D call. Trimming removed 0 bases at V and 5 bases at J, with 5 bases between. This CDR3 has 12 residues. Germline CDR1 reads SGHRS; CDR2 reads YFSETQ. The CDR3: CASSLVAETQYF. The CDR3 coding sequence is TGCGCCAGCAGCTTGGTGGCGGAGACCCAGTACTTC.

This clone has a single count. The V gene is TRBV6-6, the J gene TRBJ2-5; 8 nucleotides line up with TRBD2. With 6 bases clipped from V and 1 base from J, the junction kept 10 bases outside the gene matches. This CDR3 comprises 16 residues. CDR1 and CDR2 (germline): MNHNY, SVGAGI (reference sequence). In nucleotides, the CDR3 is TGTGCCAGCAGCACAACGGGAGGGGGTTCCCAAGAGACCCAGTACTTC. Translated: CASSTTGGGSQETQYF.

The J gene is TRBJ1-3, the V gene TRBV5-6; D gene uncertain. Trimming cost V 1 base and J 4 bases, with 6 bases left between them. The CDR3 sequence is 13 residues long. The germline gives CDR1 SGHDT, CDR2 YYEEEE. The CDR3 sequence: CASSLSRGNTIYF. For the CDR3, the DNA is TGTGCCAGCAGCTTGTCTAGGGGAAACACCATATATTTT.

The chain recombines TRBV28 with TRBJ1-5; no reliable D call. The germline CDR1 and CDR2 sequences are MDHEN and SYDVKM. Trimming took off 8 bases at V and 0 bases at J, with 5 bases between the two ends. The length of the CDR3 is 12 residues. Here the CDR3 reads CASSYSNQPQHF. CDR3 bases: TGTGCCAGCTCGTATAGCAATCAGCCCCAGCATTTT.

The chain couples TRBV18 to TRBJ1-2; D call uncertain. The germline V and J ends were trimmed by 3 bases and 6 bases, with 14 bases remaining between them. CDR3 size: 14 residues. Germline lookup yields CDR1 KGHSH and CDR2 LQKENI. CDR3 in DNA: TGTGCCAGCTCACCGCTTCCTGATTTTGATGGCTACACCTTC. Amino acids: CASSPLPDFDGYTF. Drawing the rest from reference TRBV18 and TRBJ1-2, the complete variable domain is NAGVMQNPRHLVRRRGQEARLRCSPMKGHSHVYWYRQLPEEGLKFMVYLQKENIIDESGMPKERFSAEFPKEGPSILRIQQVVRGDSAAYFCASSPLPDFDGYTFGSGTRLTVV.

This chain links TRBV7-2 with TRBJ2-1; D is ambiguous. The CDR3 has 13 amino acids. Germline V CDR1 and CDR2: SGHTA, FQGNSA. With 1 base removed from V and 4 bases from J, the gap between germline ends came to 5 bases. Here the CDR3 reads CASSLDDYNEQFF. CDR3 nucleotide sequence: TGTGCCAGCAGCTTAGACGATTACAATGAGCAGTTCTTC. Using reference TRBV7-2 and TRBJ2-1 for the parts outside the CDR3, the full variable domain is GAGVSQSPSNKVTEKGKDVELRCDPISGHTALYWYRQSLGQGLEFLIYFQGNSAPDKSGLPSDRFSAERTGGSVSTLTIQRTQQEDSAVYLCASSLDDYNEQFFGPGTRLTVL.

The rearrangement links TRBV28 to TRBJ1-1; tentatively, D is TRBD1 (5 bases). Germline CDR1 reads MDHEN; CDR2 reads SYDVKM. V lost 5 bases and J lost 4, with 14 bases in between. This CDR3 has 14 amino acids. CDR3 residues: CASSPPGVPTEAFF. DNA of the CDR3: TGTGCCAGCAGTCCTCCGGGGGTCCCCACTGAAGCTTTCTTT. The entire variable domain, with the rest obtained from reference TRBV28 and TRBJ1-1, is as follows: DVKVTQSSRYLVKRTGEKVFLECVQDMDHENMFWYRQDPGLGLRLIYFSYDVKMKEKGDIPEGYSVSREKKERFSLILESASTNQTSMYLCASSPPGVPTEAFFGQGTRLTVV.

The genes are TRBV27 and TRBJ2-7, with 10 nucleotides matching TRBD1. Losses at the gene ends were 7 bases for V and 3 bases for J; bases not matched to a gene: 9. The CDR3 loop spans 15 amino acids. Germline CDR1 MNHEY, CDR2 SMNVEV (reference sequence). Here the CDR3 DNA reads TGTGCCAGCACCGCTCGACAGGGGGCTATCTACGAGCAGTACTTC. It codes for CASTARQGAIYEQYF.

V and J are TRBV7-2 and TRBJ2-6, with D perhaps given as TRBD1 or TRBD2 (6 bases each). Germline lookup yields CDR1 SGHTA and CDR2 FQGNSA. The CDR3 loop spans 16 amino acids. V was clipped by 0 bases and J by 3 bases, with 9 bases between them. The CDR3 region is CASSLAGGGGANVLTF. Here the CDR3 DNA reads TGTGCCAGCAGCTTAGCCGGGGGCGGTGGGGCCAACGTCCTGACTTTC.

Judged by abundance, this clone is medium-sized. V is TRBV18 and J is TRBJ1-5; possible D gene TRBD1, 5 bases. CDR1 is KGHSH, CDR2 LQKENI, per germline. This CDR3 region has 13 residues. Trimming removed 4 bases from V and 4 bases from J, with 8 bases in between. CDR3 coding DNA: TGTGCCAGCTCACTCGACAGAAATCAGCCCCAGCATTTT. Residues: CASSLDRNQPQHF.

This clone came up once. The rearrangement joins TRBV6-5 to TRBJ1-2, with a possible D match to TRBD1 (6 bases). The CDR3 spans 13 residues. Germline-derived CDR1 and CDR2 are MNHEY and SVGAGI. The V end was cut by 2 bases, the J end by 6 bases, with 10 bases between. In nucleotides, the CDR3 is TGTGCCAGCAGTTACGGGGGGGCTGATGGCTACACCTTC. Protein product: CASSYGGADGYTF.

The chain carries TRBV6-5 and TRBJ2-2; tentatively, D is TRBD1 (6 bases). Trimming removed 0 bases from V and 8 bases from J, with 13 bases in between. The CDR3 spans 15 residues. Germline V lookup: CDR1 MNHEY, CDR2 SVGAGI. As DNA, the CDR3 is TGTGCCAGCAGTTACTCGAGACAGGTCTCGGGGGAGCTGTTTTTT. This encodes CASSYSRQVSGELFF.

The V gene is TRBV9, the J gene TRBJ2-3; D is uncertain. V gave up 0 bases and J gave up 1 base, with 6 bases separating them. Germline loops: CDR1 SGDLS, CDR2 YYNGEE. CDR3 length equals 14 residues. The CDR3: CASSVAPRTDTQYF. CDR3 coding DNA: TGTGCCAGCAGCGTAGCTCCCCGCACAGATACGCAGTATTTT.

The chain uses TRBV11-1 and TRBJ1-1; D is ambiguous. Germline lookup yields CDR1 SGHAT and CDR2 FQDESV (reference sequence). V was pared by 5 bases and J by 4 bases, with 8 bases between. The CDR3 totals 12 residues. This CDR3 is CASSLGPTEAFF. DNA of the CDR3: TGTGCCAGCAGCCTGGGCCCCACTGAAGCTTTCTTT.

As concerns this clone: This clone may be a read error of a much larger clone one base away. The V gene is TRBV6-5, the J gene TRBJ2-2; 8 bases line up with TRBD1. V gave up 5 bases and J gave up 8 bases; unmatched junction bases: 7. The CDR3 is made up of 14 amino acids. CDR1 and CDR2 from the germline V gene are MNHEY and SVGAGI. CDR3 loop: CASSMTGAMGELFF. The CDR3, as DNA: TGTGCCAGCAGTATGACAGGGGCAATGGGGGAGCTGTTTTTT.

CDR3: CASSLAPSLEQYF. CDR3 DNA: TGTGCCAGCAGCTTGGCCCCGTCCCTCGAGCAGTACTTC. This chain links TRBV5-4 with TRBJ2-7; D remains ambiguous. The germline V gene encodes CDR1 SGHNT and CDR2 YYREEE (reference sequence). V was shortened by 0 bases and J by 6 bases, with 10 bases between the two germline ends. The CDR3 has 13 residues.

The CDR3 DNA sequence: TGCGCCAGCGGGGACGGATCATACACAGATACGCAGTATTTT. Amino acids: CASGDGSYTDTQYF. The J gene is TRBJ2-3, the V gene TRBV5-1; D is possibly TRBD1 or TRBD2 (5 bases each). The V and J ends lost 7 bases and 2 bases respectively, with 14 bases between them. Germline assignment: CDR1 SGHRS and CDR2 YFSETQ. The CDR3 has 14 amino acids.